This TCR beta chain was recovered during a study of OX40 agonist ivuxolimab in advanced cancers. Study as a whole: Patients were dosed with the agonistic anti-OX40 (CD134) antibody ivuxolimab. Findings and caveats of the study: Expanded peripheral T cell antigen specificity was not determined. Among the nonresponders, some also had low normalized T-cell clonal expansion.

About this clone: No antigen is known for it.

Patients with autoimmune history or systemic immunosuppression were excluded. CDR3 size: 17 residues. CDR1 is SGHTS and CDR2 is YDEGEE in the germline V gene. With V trimmed by 2 bases and J by 3 bases, 9 bases remained unmatched. Assay used: immunoSEQ multiplex PCR; TCRdb lists only in-frame clones, some missing. The profile shows roughly 19,000 clones, about 80% of them singletons. The clonotype originates from an adult with an advanced solid tumor such as melanoma, head and neck, liver or kidney cancer. The chain couples TRBV5-8 to TRBJ2-3, with 10 bases matching TRBD1. The sequencing used CD4+ or CD8+ T cells sorted from blood, collected in a trial of the OX40 agonist ivuxolimab. In DNA form, the CDR3 reads TGTGCCAGCAGCTTCGGGGACAGGGGCGACCTGACAGATACGCAGTATTTT. Translated: CASSFGDRGDLTDTQYF.